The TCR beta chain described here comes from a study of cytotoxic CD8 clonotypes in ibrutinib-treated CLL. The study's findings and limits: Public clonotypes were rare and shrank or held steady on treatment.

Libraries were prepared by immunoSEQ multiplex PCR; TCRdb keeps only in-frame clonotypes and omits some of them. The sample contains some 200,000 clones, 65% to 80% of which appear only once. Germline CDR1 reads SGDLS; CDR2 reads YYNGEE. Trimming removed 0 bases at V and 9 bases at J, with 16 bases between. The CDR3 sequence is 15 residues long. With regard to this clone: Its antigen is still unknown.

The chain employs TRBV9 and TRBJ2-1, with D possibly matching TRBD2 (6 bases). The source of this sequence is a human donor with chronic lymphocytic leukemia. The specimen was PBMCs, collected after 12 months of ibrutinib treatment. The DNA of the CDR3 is TGTGCCAGCAGCGTAGGGGTAGCGGCCCCTTCTGAGCAGTTCTTC. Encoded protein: CASSVGVAAPSEQFF. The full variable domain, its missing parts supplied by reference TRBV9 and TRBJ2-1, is DSGVTQTPKHLITATGQRVTLRCSPRSGDLSVYWYQQSLDQGLQFLIQYYNGEERAKGNILERFSAQQFPDLHSELNLSSLELGDSALYFCASSVGVAAPSEQFFGPGTRLTVL.